This T cell receptor beta chain appears in the sequencing data of a study of blood T cell repertoires in COVID-19. Study in general: Material from acute and convalescent COVID-19 was sourced from the United States, Italy and Spain.

The V gene end was trimmed by 4 bases and the J gene end by 7 bases; junction bases not matched to a gene: 5. Germline values: CDR1 KGHDR, CDR2 SFDVKD. CDR3 size: 15 residues. Original analysis: Estimates of nucleated cell counts were drawn from the amplification of reference gene primers. Clones were read by immunoSEQ multiplex PCR, and TCRdb kept only the in-frame ones, dropping some. From that table come the V and J calls and clone size; the DNA was used to work out D and trimming. The sample contains under 250,000 clones, 80% to 90% of which appear only once. Participants were aged about 18 to 90 years, lived in roughly 23 US areas, and enrolled virtually. In the 2 weeks before study entry, exposed participants met a COVID-19 case, which was PCR-confirmed or clinician-diagnosed.

The J gene is TRBJ2-2, the V gene TRBV24-1; 10 bases are shared with TRBD1. The sequenced material came from PBMCs or T cells enriched from blood (not recorded which). The receptor comes from a woman aged 40 to 49 who had been exposed to COVID-19. CDR3 sequence: CATSDSGQGSGELFF. The CDR3 DNA reads as TGTGCCACCAGTGACTCGGGACAGGGGAGCGGGGAGCTGTTTTTT.